This T cell receptor (beta chain) is from a study of blood T cell repertoires in COVID-19. Study background: PBMCs, B-cell-depleted T cells, or T cells were the source of the cDNA or gDNA that made up the material.

Germline V lookup: CDR1 MNHEY, CDR2 SVGAGI. The CDR3 covers 13 residues. The V end lost 8 bases, the J end lost 4 bases, and 15 bases lay between the germline ends. Per the original methods: Amplification of reference gene primers provided the estimated nucleated cell counts. The table came from immunoSEQ multiplex PCR; TCRdb's copy has only in-frame clones and leaves some out. V and J calls and clone size come straight from that table; D and trimming were deduced from the DNA. The sample includes about half a million clones, approximately 85% of them seen just once. This sequence originates from a human donor in a cohort sampled during active COVID-19. Material: peripheral blood. The chain recombines TRBV6-5 with TRBJ2-7; tentative D call: TRBD2 (5 bases). The CDR3 DNA reads TGTGCCAGCGGCTCAACTAGGGATTACGAGCAGTACTTC. Protein: CASGSTRDYEQYF.